This entry lists 26 T cell receptor beta chains sequenced from one sample in a study of T cells in Graves' hyperthyroidism and ophthalmopathy. From RNA transcripts, TCR beta CDR3 regions were amplified. Researchers ran a first-round RT-PCR on the TCR CDR3 using the HTBI primer set. Each CDR3 protein gets one entry after TCRdb re-called the multiplex PCR reads with MiXCR. Here the sample spans around 690,000 distinct CDR3 sequences, around 20% being singletons. Source material: blood. The receptors here all came from a man aged 25-45 years with Graves' ophthalmopathy.

The CDR3 reads CSARDGTLSSYNEQFF. The CDR3 nucleotides read TGCAGTGCTAGAGATGGCACCTTAAGCTCCTACAATGAGCAGTTCTTC. The V and J genes are TRBV20-1 and TRBJ2-1; the D is unclear. Germline CDR1 is DFQATT and CDR2 is SNEGSKA (reference sequence). The CDR3 is made up of 16 amino acids. V was clipped by 0 bases and J by 0 bases, with 12 bases between them.

V and J are TRBV10-3 and TRBJ1-2; D unclear. The CDR3 extends over 13 amino acids. Germline CDR1 and CDR2: ENHRY and SYGVKD. Deletions cut 4 bases from V and 4 bases from J, with 10 bases between. CDR3: CAISGEGSYGYTF. The CDR3 DNA reads TGTGCCATCAGTGGGGAGGGAAGCTATGGCTACACCTTC.

The gene calls are TRBV5-8 and TRBJ2-4, with D possibly called TRBD1 or TRBD2 (5 bases each). Trimming removed 4 bases from V and 0 bases from J, with 11 bases in between. The length of the CDR3 is 15 residues. CDR1 is SGHTS and CDR2 is YDEGEE in the germline V gene. The CDR3: CASSGDGLAKNIQYF. The CDR3 DNA is TGTGCCAGCAGCGGGGACGGGCTAGCCAAAAACATTCAGTACTTC. Combining the CDR3 with reference TRBV5-8 and TRBJ2-4 gives the whole variable domain EAGVTQSPTHLIKTRGQQATLRCSPISGHTSVYWYQQALGLGLQFLLWYDEGEERNRGNFPPRFSGRQFPNYSSELNVNALELEDSALYLCASSGDGLAKNIQYFGAGTRLSVL.

This rearrangement joins TRBV7-3 to TRBJ2-7, with TRBD2 matching over 11 bases. The CDR3 consists of 15 residues. The V gene end was trimmed by 0 bases and the J gene end by 6 bases; junction bases not matched to a gene: 4. CDR1 is SGHTA and CDR2 is FQGTGA in the germline V gene. The CDR3: CASSLTAGTSGEQYF. The DNA for the CDR3 is TGTGCCAGCAGCTTAACTGCCGGGACTAGCGGCGAGCAGTACTTC.

This clonotype occurred many times. The V and J genes are TRBV28 and TRBJ1-5, with 9 bases fitting TRBD1. The CDR3 extends over 14 amino acids. Unmatched junction bases numbered 5, after V lost 6 bases and J lost 5 bases. The germline CDR1 and CDR2 sequences are MDHEN and SYDVKM. CDR3 residues: CASSQGQGDQPQHF. The DNA of the CDR3 is TGTGCCAGCAGCCAGGGACAGGGCGATCAGCCCCAGCATTTT.

This clonotype has a handful of counts. The chain couples TRBV30 to TRBJ1-1; D is undetermined. The germline V gene encodes CDR1 GTSNPN and CDR2 SVGIG (reference sequence). The CDR3 totals 12 residues. The V end was cut by 2 bases, the J end by 8 bases, with 12 bases between. CDR3 sequence: CAWSPTASEAFF. The CDR3 nucleotides are TGTGCCTGGAGTCCCACCGCTTCAGAAGCTTTCTTT.

This clonotype was found once. The chain has TRBV6-1 and TRBJ2-3; tentatively, D is TRBD1 (5 bases). Per the germline V gene, CDR1 is MNHNS and CDR2 is SASEGT. The CDR3 is made up of 14 amino acids. Trimming took 7 bases from V and 3 from J, leaving 14 bases between them. CDR3 sequence: CASTRARETDTQYF. The CDR3 region has the DNA TGTGCCAGCACCCGGGCCAGGGAAACAGATACGCAGTATTTT.

The chain recombines TRBV6-5 with TRBJ2-7; a possible D gene is TRBD2 (5 bases). The germline gives CDR1 MNHEY, CDR2 SVGAGI. This CDR3 region has 15 residues. Trimming shortened V by 0 bases and J by 4 bases, and 13 bases separated the two germline ends. CDR3 residues: CASSYSGGHGYEQYF. In DNA, the CDR3 is TGTGCCAGCAGTTACTCAGGCGGGCACGGGTACGAGCAGTACTTC.

The sample holds many counts of this clonotype. The genes are TRBV20-1 and TRBJ2-7; 10 positions match TRBD2. The CDR3 sequence is 15 residues long. The V gene end was trimmed by 0 bases and the J gene end by 3 bases; junction bases not matched to a gene: 5. Germline V gene sequence: CDR1 DFQATT, CDR2 SNEGSKA (reference sequence). DNA for the CDR3: TGCAGTGCTAGAGAAGCTAGCGGGAGACACTACGAGCAGTACTTC. Its protein is CSAREASGRHYEQYF.

Only a few counts were recorded for this clonotype. This chain links TRBV28 with TRBJ2-1; no firm D call. The CDR3 is 12 residues long. V dropped 3 bases and J dropped 6 bases, with 6 bases sitting between them. Germline V gene lookup returns CDR1 MDHEN and CDR2 SYDVKM. This CDR3 reads CASSFERNEQFF. CDR3 DNA: TGTGCCAGCAGTTTCGAGCGCAATGAGCAGTTCTTC.

This sequence joins TRBV7-8 and TRBJ2-4; 11 bases map to TRBD1. CDR1 is SGHVS and CDR2 is FQNEAQ in the germline V gene. J lost 9 bases, V lost 1 base, and 8 bases had no gene match. The CDR3 runs 16 residues. In DNA form, the CDR3 reads TGTGCCAGCAGCTTAGGGACAGGGGGCTTTTCGGGCATTCAGTACTTC. Its protein product is CASSLGTGGFSGIQYF.

This sequence joins TRBV12-3 or TRBV12-4 and TRBJ2-7; D ambiguous. The CDR3 contains 15 residues. The V end lost 1 base, the J end lost 9 bases, and 19 bases lay between the germline ends. This CDR3 reads CASSLGPSPGVGQYF. As DNA, the CDR3 is TGTGCCAGCAGTTTAGGCCCCTCTCCAGGCGTCGGGCAGTACTTC.

This chain links TRBV18 with TRBJ2-1; tentatively, D is TRBD2 (6 bases). The CDR3 totals 16 residues. CDR1 is KGHSH, CDR2 LQKENI, per germline. The V end was cut by 3 bases, the J end by 2 bases, with 14 bases between. In DNA, the CDR3 is TGTGCCAGCTCACCCCTGGAGGGGACCCCCTACAATGAGCAGTTCTTC. It is translated as CASSPLEGTPYNEQFF. Filled out from reference TRBV18 and TRBJ2-1, the complete variable domain reads NAGVMQNPRHLVRRRGQEARLRCSPMKGHSHVYWYRQLPEEGLKFMVYLQKENIIDESGMPKERFSAEFPKEGPSILRIQQVVRGDSAAYFCASSPLEGTPYNEQFFGPGTRLTVL.

This clonotype has a single count. The chain is built from TRBV19 and TRBJ2-3; D unresolved. The CDR3 length is 12 residues. V lost 5 bases to trimming and J lost 5 bases, with 8 bases between them. The germline CDR1 and CDR2 sequences are LNHDA and SQIVND (reference sequence). The CDR3, as DNA: TGTGCCAGTAGTCAAAACAGAGATACGCAGTATTTT. Protein sequence: CASSQNRDTQYF.

In the case of this clonotype: A read error is possible here, since a much larger clone lies one base away. This chain uses TRBV28 with TRBJ2-7; D perhaps matches TRBD1 (6 bases). This CDR3 has 13 amino acids. Per the germline V gene, CDR1 is MDHEN and CDR2 is SYDVKM. The CDR3 here is CTSMNREGGEQYF. The CDR3 nucleotides are TGTACCAGCATGAACAGGGAAGGGGGCGAGCAGTACTTC. The full variable domain, its missing parts supplied by reference TRBV28 and TRBJ2-7, is DVKVTQSSRYLVKRTGEKVFLECVQDMDHENMFWYRQDPGLGLRLIYFSYDVKMKEKGDIPEGYSVSREKKERFSLILESASTNQTSMYLCTSMNREGGEQYFGPGTRLTVT.

This clonotype was seen many times. The genes are TRBV7-2 and TRBJ2-7, with 12 bases lining up with TRBD2. Germline V gives CDR1 SGHTA, CDR2 FQGNSA. V trimming: 4 bases; J trimming: 6 bases; junction bases outside the gene matches: 13. The CDR3 runs to 17 residues. CDR3 loop: CASSSRRLAGAPREQYF. The CDR3 DNA sequence: TGTGCCAGCAGCTCGCGCCGACTAGCGGGAGCTCCCCGCGAGCAGTACTTC.

There are a few counts of this clonotype. V is TRBV29-1 and J is TRBJ2-6; D uncertain. Germline lookup yields CDR1 SQVTM and CDR2 ANQGSEA. Trimming took off 3 bases at V and 1 base at J, with 1 base between the two ends. The CDR3 runs 12 residues. CDR3 residues: CSVDSGANVLTF. In DNA form, the CDR3 reads TGCAGCGTTGATTCTGGGGCCAACGTCCTGACTTTC.

This clonotype was picked up a small number of times. The chain combines TRBV20-1 with TRBJ2-3; 11 bases map to TRBD1. Unmatched junction bases numbered 6, after V lost 1 base and J lost 3 bases. Per germline, CDR1 DFQATT and CDR2 SNEGSKA (reference sequence). The CDR3 is 16 residues long. This chain's CDR3 is CSARGARDRGTDTQYF. The CDR3 region has the DNA TGCAGTGCTAGAGGAGCCCGGGACAGGGGGACAGATACGCAGTATTTT.

The chain has TRBV5-1 and TRBJ2-2; weak D call: TRBD2 (6 bases). The CDR3 has 14 residues. V was shortened by 4 bases and J by 7 bases, with 14 bases between the two germline ends. In germline, CDR1 is SGHRS, CDR2 YFSETQ. The CDR3 sequence: CASSGGLEVGELFF. The CDR3 coding sequence is TGCGCCAGCAGCGGGGGACTCGAGGTCGGGGAGCTGTTTTTT.

In this sample, this clonotype turned up a few times. CDR3 residues: CASSSPRSWELAKNIQYF. DNA for the CDR3: TGTGCCAGCAGCTCCCCTAGAAGCTGGGAACTAGCCAAAAACATTCAGTACTTC. V gene TRBV11-2 combines with J gene TRBJ2-4; D is unresolved. The CDR3 loop spans 18 amino acids. V was cut by 4 bases and J by 0 bases, with 19 bases left in between. Germline values: CDR1 SGHAT, CDR2 FQNNGV.

The chain combines TRBV6-2 or TRBV6-3 with TRBJ2-7, with D tentatively TRBD1 or TRBD2 (5 bases each). The CDR3 contains 14 residues. Germline CDR1 and CDR2: MNHEY and SVGEGT. Trimming cost V 2 bases and J 2 bases, with 10 bases left between them. The chain's CDR3 is CASSYPGTPYEQYF. CDR3 in DNA: TGTGCCAGCAGTTACCCCGGGACCCCCTACGAGCAGTACTTC.

The sample holds a few counts of this clonotype. The rearrangement links TRBV5-6 to TRBJ1-6; TRBD1 matches at 8 bases. Germline CDR1 SGHDT, CDR2 YYEEEE. With 4 bases clipped from V and 8 bases from J, the junction kept 11 bases outside the gene matches. The CDR3 spans 16 residues. The DNA for the CDR3 is TGTGCCAGCAGCGACGAGACAGGGGCAATCGATTCACCCCTCCACTTT. Amino acid sequence: CASSDETGAIDSPLHF.

This clonotype has ten or more counts. The chain has TRBV30 and TRBJ2-7; 13 bases map to TRBD2. Germline values: CDR1 GTSNPN, CDR2 SVGIG (reference sequence). V lost 4 bases and J lost 2; bases outside the gene matches: 8. The CDR3 length is 16 residues. The CDR3 coding sequence is TGTGCCTGGATCCCGGGACTAGCGGGACCCACCTACGAGCAGTACTTC. Translating gives CAWIPGLAGPTYEQYF.

CDR3: CSVAGRGEVTEAFF. CDR3 DNA sequence: TGCAGCGTTGCGGGGAGGGGGGAGGTCACTGAAGCTTTCTTT. V and J are TRBV29-1 and TRBJ1-1; the D gene is possibly TRBD1 (6 bases). Germline V lookup: CDR1 SQVTM, CDR2 ANQGSEA. CDR3 length equals 14 residues. Trimming shortened V by 4 bases and J by 4 bases, and 16 bases separated the two germline ends.

This clonotype was detected a few times. V and J are TRBV2 and TRBJ2-7; weak D call: TRBD1 (6 bases). The V gene's germline CDR1 is SNHLY and CDR2 FYNNEI. The ends were cut back, 6 bases at V and 3 bases at J, with 12 bases in the middle. This CDR3 is 13 amino acids long. CDR3 residues: CASREIQGYEQYF. CDR3 bases: TGTGCCAGCAGGGAGATACAGGGCTACGAGCAGTACTTC.

V and J are TRBV11-1 and TRBJ2-4, with 7 bases fitting TRBD1. Germline V gives CDR1 SGHAT, CDR2 FQDESV (reference sequence). Losses at the gene ends were 5 bases for V and 3 bases for J; bases not matched to a gene: 7. The CDR3 is 15 residues long. The DNA of the CDR3 is TGTGCCAGCAGCCTGGACGACAGGGACAAAAACATTCAGTACTTC. It yields the protein CASSLDDRDKNIQYF.